This is a list of T cell receptor beta chains from one sample in a study of blood T cell repertoires in COVID-19. Sequenced by immunoSEQ multiplex PCR; TCRdb stores in-frame clones only, minus some. The repertoire holds about 86,000 clones, around four fifths seen once, with about 11% in the top ten. Material: peripheral blood. These receptors were taken from a man aged 70 or older with acute or convalescent COVID-19. Each CDR3 is given with its conserved first and last residue. Fields, in order: J gene, clone size, D gene, V gene, CDR3 protein, CDR3 DNA. D genes are given only for firm matches. Part of the rows lack a size; the others show once, few, many or a class for expanded clones.

J gene: TRBJ1-5
clone size: NA
D gene: NA
V gene: TRBV6-2/TRBV6-3
CDR3 protein: CASSRAGSNQPQHF
CDR3 DNA: TGTGCCAGCAGCCGAGCAGGGTCGAATCAGCCCCAGCATTTT

J gene: TRBJ2-7
clone size: NA
D gene: TRBD2
V gene: TRBV30
CDR3 protein: CAWSPAGGEQYF
CDR3 DNA: TGTGCCTGGTCCCCGGCGGGAGGCGAGCAGTACTTC

J gene: TRBJ1-6
clone size: NA
D gene: NA
V gene: TRBV4-1
CDR3 protein: CASSPPGRENSPLHF
CDR3 DNA: TGCGCCAGCAGCCCTCCGGGACGGGAGAATTCACCCCTCCACTTT

J gene: TRBJ2-7
clone size: NA
D gene: TRBD1
V gene: TRBV24-1
CDR3 protein: CATSDPDRENEQYF
CDR3 DNA: TGTGCCACCAGTGATCCGGACAGGGAGAATGAGCAGTACTTC

J gene: TRBJ2-2
clone size: few
D gene: TRBD1
V gene: TRBV27
CDR3 protein: CASSPLPGQGFTGELFF
CDR3 DNA: TGTGCCAGCAGTCCACTTCCGGGACAGGGCTTTACCGGGGAGCTGTTTTTT

J gene: TRBJ2-3
clone size: NA
D gene: NA
V gene: TRBV7-6
CDR3 protein: CASSLAGLLTDTQYF
CDR3 DNA: TGTGCCAGCAGCTTGGCGGGACTTCTTACAGATACGCAGTATTTT

J gene: TRBJ1-1
clone size: NA
D gene: TRBD1
V gene: TRBV2
CDR3 protein: CASRTGQLNTEAFF
CDR3 DNA: TGTGCCAGCAGAACGGGACAGCTGAACACTGAAGCTTTCTTT

J gene: TRBJ2-3
clone size: NA
D gene: TRBD2
V gene: TRBV7-6
CDR3 protein: CASSSASGGADTQYF
CDR3 DNA: TGTGCCAGCAGCTCCGCTAGCGGGGGGGCAGATACGCAGTATTTT

J gene: TRBJ2-4
clone size: once
D gene: NA
V gene: TRBV6-5
CDR3 protein: CASSKQGIQYF
CDR3 DNA: TGTGCCAGCAGTAAACAGGGAATTCAGTACTTC

J gene: TRBJ1-5
clone size: NA
D gene: NA
V gene: TRBV7-9
CDR3 protein: CASSLGHGPQHF
CDR3 DNA: TGTGCCAGCAGCTTGGGGCATGGGCCCCAGCATTTT

J gene: TRBJ1-1
clone size: NA
D gene: NA
V gene: TRBV7-9
CDR3 protein: CASSPWGGTEAFF
CDR3 DNA: TGTGCCAGCAGCCCCTGGGGGGGCACTGAAGCTTTCTTT

J gene: TRBJ2-1
clone size: NA
D gene: TRBD1
V gene: TRBV28
CDR3 protein: CASSLPGPLGTGNYNEQFF
CDR3 DNA: TGTGCCAGCAGTTTACCTGGACCTCTTGGGACAGGGAACTACAATGAGCAGTTCTTC

J gene: TRBJ2-1
clone size: NA
D gene: NA
V gene: TRBV5-1
CDR3 protein: CASSFGGGDTYNEQFF
CDR3 DNA: TGCGCCAGCAGCTTTGGCGGGGGCGACACCTACAATGAGCAGTTCTTC

J gene: TRBJ1-2
clone size: NA
D gene: NA
V gene: TRBV19
CDR3 protein: CASSPRSPHYTF
CDR3 DNA: TGTGCCAGTAGTCCACGGAGCCCGCACTACACCTTC

J gene: TRBJ1-5
clone size: NA
D gene: NA
V gene: TRBV28
CDR3 protein: CASSPSRGGNQPQHF
CDR3 DNA: TGTGCCAGCAGCCCCTCCCGGGGAGGCAATCAGCCCCAGCATTTT

J gene: TRBJ1-6
clone size: NA
D gene: NA
V gene: TRBV18
CDR3 protein: CASSPGRGGSPLHF
CDR3 DNA: TGTGCCAGCTCACCAGGGAGGGGCGGTTCACCCCTCCACTTT

J gene: TRBJ1-5
clone size: once
D gene: NA
V gene: TRBV18
CDR3 protein: CASSPLVDQPQHF
CDR3 DNA: TGTGCCAGCTCACCCCTCGTAGATCAGCCCCAGCATTTT

J gene: TRBJ2-5
clone size: once
D gene: TRBD2
V gene: TRBV2
CDR3 protein: CASSPTSGDEYF
CDR3 DNA: TGTGCCAGCAGCCCCACTAGCGGGGACGAGTACTTC

J gene: TRBJ1-4
clone size: few
D gene: NA
V gene: TRBV28
CDR3 protein: CASSFPEGSNEKLFF
CDR3 DNA: TGTGCCAGCAGCTTCCCCGAGGGATCTAATGAAAAACTGTTTTTT

J gene: TRBJ2-1
clone size: NA
D gene: NA
V gene: TRBV2
CDR3 protein: CASSDRDNEQFF
CDR3 DNA: TGTGCCAGCAGTGACAGGGACAATGAGCAGTTCTTC

J gene: TRBJ2-7
clone size: NA
D gene: TRBD2
V gene: TRBV7-8
CDR3 protein: CASSLPGGREQYF
CDR3 DNA: TGTGCCAGCAGCTTACCGGGGGGAAGGGAGCAGTACTTC

J gene: TRBJ1-1
clone size: NA
D gene: NA
V gene: TRBV24-1
CDR3 protein: CATSPRETEAFF
CDR3 DNA: TGTGCCACCAGTCCGAGGGAGACTGAAGCTTTCTTT

J gene: TRBJ2-5
clone size: NA
D gene: NA
V gene: TRBV5-1
CDR3 protein: CASSLSLEETQYF
CDR3 DNA: TGCGCCAGCAGCCTCTCATTAGAAGAGACCCAGTACTTC

J gene: TRBJ1-1
clone size: NA
D gene: TRBD1
V gene: TRBV3-1/TRBV3-2
CDR3 protein: CASSQTDRDTEAFF
CDR3 DNA: TGTGCCAGCAGCCAAACCGACAGGGACACTGAAGCTTTCTTT

J gene: TRBJ1-5
clone size: NA
D gene: NA
V gene: TRBV5-1
CDR3 protein: CASSLIGNQPQHF
CDR3 DNA: TGCGCCAGCAGCTTGATCGGGAATCAGCCCCAGCATTTT

J gene: TRBJ2-2
clone size: few
D gene: NA
V gene: TRBV19
CDR3 protein: CASRSPRAGATGELFF
CDR3 DNA: TGTGCCAGTAGGTCCCCCCGGGCAGGGGCCACCGGGGAGCTGTTTTTT

J gene: TRBJ2-1
clone size: NA
D gene: NA
V gene: TRBV5-5
CDR3 protein: CASRPQLSSYNEQFF
CDR3 DNA: TGTGCCAGCAGGCCACAGTTGAGCTCCTACAATGAGCAGTTCTTC

J gene: TRBJ2-3
clone size: NA
D gene: NA
V gene: TRBV5-4
CDR3 protein: CASGRDTSTDTQYF
CDR3 DNA: TGTGCCAGCGGACGGGACACAAGCACAGATACGCAGTATTTT

J gene: TRBJ1-2
clone size: few
D gene: TRBD1
V gene: TRBV28
CDR3 protein: CASSQQGAGGYTF
CDR3 DNA: TGTGCCAGCAGTCAACAGGGGGCGGGTGGCTACACCTTC

J gene: TRBJ1-1
clone size: once
D gene: NA
V gene: TRBV3-1/TRBV3-2
CDR3 protein: CASSQDPGENTEAFF
CDR3 DNA: TGTGCCAGCAGCCAAGATCCGGGGGAGAACACTGAAGCTTTCTTT

J gene: TRBJ1-2
clone size: NA
D gene: TRBD1
V gene: TRBV4-2
CDR3 protein: CASSQEKAGGKDGYTF
CDR3 DNA: TGTGCCAGCAGCCAAGAAAAGGCAGGGGGCAAGGATGGCTACACCTTC

J gene: TRBJ1-1
clone size: NA
D gene: TRBD1
V gene: TRBV5-1
CDR3 protein: CASRQGTDTEAFF
CDR3 DNA: TGCGCCAGTAGACAGGGGACGGACACTGAAGCTTTCTTT

J gene: TRBJ2-7
clone size: NA
D gene: TRBD1
V gene: TRBV6-1
CDR3 protein: CASSGGRTGSSYEQYF
CDR3 DNA: TGTGCCAGCAGTGGAGGACGGACAGGGAGCTCCTACGAGCAGTACTTC

J gene: TRBJ2-2
clone size: NA
D gene: TRBD1
V gene: TRBV5-4
CDR3 protein: CASSWASGTATGELFF
CDR3 DNA: TGTGCCAGCAGTTGGGCCTCCGGGACAGCCACCGGGGAGCTGTTTTTT

J gene: TRBJ2-1
clone size: NA
D gene: NA
V gene: TRBV2
CDR3 protein: CASKGGRGSYNEQFF
CDR3 DNA: TGTGCCAGCAAGGGAGGCAGGGGGTCCTACAATGAGCAGTTCTTC

J gene: TRBJ1-2
clone size: NA
D gene: NA
V gene: TRBV6-5
CDR3 protein: CASSRSRGGGYTF
CDR3 DNA: TGTGCCAGCAGCCGATCGCGGGGCGGTGGCTACACCTTC

J gene: TRBJ1-1
clone size: NA
D gene: NA
V gene: TRBV28
CDR3 protein: CASSVPGQNTEAFF
CDR3 DNA: TGTGCCAGCAGTGTTCCGGGACAGAACACTGAAGCTTTCTTT

J gene: TRBJ1-6
clone size: NA
D gene: NA
V gene: TRBV5-4
CDR3 protein: CASSLVQALSNSPLHF
CDR3 DNA: TGTGCCAGCAGCTTGGTACAGGCATTAAGCAATTCACCCCTCCACTTT

J gene: TRBJ2-7
clone size: NA
D gene: TRBD1
V gene: TRBV5-4
CDR3 protein: CASSGDRGPYEQYF
CDR3 DNA: TGTGCCAGCAGCGGGGACAGGGGCCCTTACGAGCAGTACTTC

J gene: TRBJ1-5
clone size: NA
D gene: NA
V gene: TRBV2
CDR3 protein: CASTSRVQGEPQHF
CDR3 DNA: TGTGCCAGCACCTCGAGAGTCCAAGGGGAGCCCCAGCATTTT

J gene: TRBJ1-1
clone size: once
D gene: TRBD1
V gene: TRBV19
CDR3 protein: CASSADRAYAEAFF
CDR3 DNA: TGTGCCAGTAGTGCGGACAGGGCATACGCTGAAGCTTTCTTT

J gene: TRBJ2-5
clone size: NA
D gene: TRBD2
V gene: TRBV11-2
CDR3 protein: CASSSPLAGEGETQYF
CDR3 DNA: TGTGCCAGCAGCTCACCACTAGCCGGGGAGGGAGAGACCCAGTACTTC

J gene: TRBJ1-1
clone size: NA
D gene: NA
V gene: TRBV18
CDR3 protein: CASSPPGRRANTEAFF
CDR3 DNA: TGTGCCAGCTCACCACCGGGGAGGAGGGCGAACACTGAAGCTTTCTTT

J gene: TRBJ2-3
clone size: NA
D gene: TRBD2
V gene: TRBV4-1
CDR3 protein: CASSKLAGGPDTQYF
CDR3 DNA: TGCGCCAGCAGCAAACTAGCGGGGGGGCCAGATACGCAGTATTTT

J gene: TRBJ2-7
clone size: NA
D gene: TRBD1
V gene: TRBV5-6
CDR3 protein: CASSLRDSTYEQYF
CDR3 DNA: TGTGCCAGCAGCCTGAGGGACAGTACCTACGAGCAGTACTTC

J gene: TRBJ2-7
clone size: NA
D gene: NA
V gene: TRBV27
CDR3 protein: CASSPSRIYEQYF
CDR3 DNA: TGTGCCAGCAGTCCATCCAGGATCTACGAGCAGTACTTC